This TCR beta chain was sequenced during a study of T-cell reconstitution after alpha-beta-depleted transplantation in children. It was with unique molecular identifiers that the TCRbeta library was prepared. Using its own MiXCR run on the PCR reads, TCRdb lists one record per CDR3 protein. The sample consists of 800,000 to 1,000,000 distinct CDR3 sequences, about 29% of them appearing once. Broader study findings: Recipient T cells and thymic progenitors that survived were the source of the high TCRbeta diversity seen at day 60 in some patients. At the one-year point after transplant, T-cell counts and TCRbeta diversity were found to come mostly from T cells that had been newly produced. About two months after transplant, alpha-beta T cells reportedly came from several hundred expanded graft clones.

In its sample, this clonotype was seen a few times. Its specificity is not known. The sample here was PBMCs, mostly from graft donor cells, taken 360 days after TCRalphabeta/CD19-depleted stem cell transplant. The clonotype comes from a boy less than two years old who had a stem cell transplant for SCID, so the T cells may come from the graft donor.

CDR3 DNA: TGTGCCAGCAGCCAAGACCGAGAGGGGCAGGGGTGGTCAGCTTTCTTT. Translated, it gives CASSQDREGQGWSAFF. The chain has TRBV3-1 and TRBJ1-1, with a weak D call TRBD1 (6 bases). Trimming took off 0 bases at V and 10 bases at J, with 21 bases between the two ends. Germline V CDR1 and CDR2: LGHDT, YNNKEL (reference sequence). This CDR3 is built from 16 residues.